The entry below gives a single T cell receptor (beta chain) sequence along with its context. The antigen remains unidentified. A clone one base away is much larger, so this may be a read error. MiXCR, run by TCRdb on the multiplex PCR reads, gives a single entry per CDR3 protein. The sample has 200,000 to 300,000 distinct CDR3 sequences, 30% seen once. This sample stems from a study of breast tumors, draining lymph nodes, adjacent tissues. Axillary draining lymph nodes of breast cancer patients supplied the node samples. Findings and caveats of the study: Tumors had less TCR diversity than lymph nodes, more than nontumor tissue. Luminal-like breast cancer showed significantly greater tumor-nontumor repertoire similarity than basal-like breast cancer did.

The germline V gene has CDR1 SGHVS and CDR2 FQNEAQ. The CDR3 length is 15 residues. The source of this sequence is a female donor with breast cancer. Some clones in this sample may be carry-over from other donors' samples. Sequencing used axillary lymph node tissue. The chain recombines TRBV7-8 with TRBJ2-3; D unresolved. The J call may be in error: the DNA end matches TRBJ1-5 better. The CDR3 DNA follows: TGTGCCAGCAGCTTCTCCTCTAGGAGTACAGATACGCAGCATTTT. This gives the protein CASSFSSRSTDTQHF.